Shown below are 25 T cell receptor beta chains from a single sample sequenced in a study of memory CD4+ T cells and cytomegalovirus serostatus. Clones were read by immunoSEQ multiplex PCR, and TCRdb kept only the in-frame ones, dropping some. The data show tens of thousands of clones, about 79% seen once. Single viable CD3+CD4+CD8-CD45RO+ cells were sorted as the memory CD4+ T cells. The material sequenced was memory CD4+ T cells from blood. The receptors come from an adult in good health and CMV-seronegative.

This sequence joins TRBV18 and TRBJ2-1; D is perhaps TRBD1 or TRBD2 (5 bases each). The CDR3 length is 15 residues. V was clipped by 4 bases and J by 9 bases, with 19 bases between them. Germline CDR1 KGHSH, CDR2 LQKENI. In nucleotides, the CDR3 is TGTGCCAGCTCACTCCGGGACCTACGTAGTGGTGAGCAGTTCTTC. Its translation: CASSLRDLRSGEQFF. Complete variable domain (other parts from reference TRBV18 and TRBJ2-1): NAGVMQNPRHLVRRRGQEARLRCSPMKGHSHVYWYRQLPEEGLKFMVYLQKENIIDESGMPKERFSAEFPKEGPSILRIQQVVRGDSAAYFCASSLRDLRSGEQFFGPGTRLTVL.

The V gene is TRBV30, the J gene TRBJ1-1, with 10 bases matching TRBD1. With 3 bases clipped from V and 5 bases from J, the junction kept 9 bases outside the gene matches. Germline CDR1 GTSNPN, CDR2 SVGIG (reference sequence). CDR3 length equals 15 residues. The CDR3 coding sequence is TGTGCCTGGAGCGAACTGGGACAGGGGAAGACTGAAGCTTTCTTT. Its translation is CAWSELGQGKTEAFF.

The rearrangement joins TRBV11-3 to TRBJ1-1; D might be TRBD1 (6 bases). Trimming took 3 bases from V and 1 from J, leaving 6 bases between them. Germline lookup yields CDR1 SGHNT and CDR2 YENEEA. The CDR3 consists of 13 residues. CDR3 nucleotides: TGTGCCAGCAGCTTGGACAGGAACACTGAAGCTTTCTTT. Protein: CASSLDRNTEAFF.

The chain is built from TRBV2 and TRBJ1-2; possible D gene TRBD1, 5 bases. V lost 4 bases and J lost 8, with 11 bases in between. Germline values: CDR1 SNHLY, CDR2 FYNNEI. The CDR3 covers 12 residues. CDR3 sequence reads: CASSGTGYGYTF. The CDR3, as DNA: TGTGCCAGCAGTGGAACAGGTTACGGCTACACCTTC.

This rearrangement joins TRBV5-6 to TRBJ2-5; tentatively, D is TRBD2 (6 bases). This CDR3 contains 14 residues. Germline-derived CDR1 and CDR2 are SGHDT and YYEEEE. V dropped 3 bases and J dropped 2 bases, with 11 bases sitting between them. CDR3 protein: CASSSPGLQETQYF. Here the CDR3 DNA reads TGTGCCAGCAGCTCACCGGGACTGCAAGAGACCCAGTACTTC.

The chain uses TRBV27 and TRBJ2-2; possible D gene TRBD2, 6 bases. Trimming removed 3 bases at V and 4 bases at J, with 15 bases between. CDR3 size: 16 residues. The germline gives CDR1 MNHEY, CDR2 SMNVEV (reference sequence). Written as DNA, the CDR3 is TGTGCCAGCAGTTTGGCCCCCGGGAGCCCCACCGGGGAGCTGTTTTTT. It translates to CASSLAPGSPTGELFF.

The chain carries TRBV30 and TRBJ2-3; 7 nucleotides match TRBD2. CDR1 and CDR2 from the germline V gene are GTSNPN and SVGIG (reference sequence). CDR3 length equals 13 residues. V lost 8 bases, J lost 0 bases, and 5 bases stayed unmatched. DNA for the CDR3: TGTGCCAGCTTTAGCGGGAGCACAGATACGCAGTATTTT. It codes for CASFSGSTDTQYF.

The V call is TRBV10-1, the J call TRBJ2-2; D unresolved. The CDR3 is 13 residues long. CDR1 is WNHNN, CDR2 SYGVQD, per germline (reference sequence). V was trimmed by 6 bases and J by 0 bases, leaving 5 bases between them. CDR3: CASSGSNTGELFF. DNA for the CDR3: TGCGCCAGCAGCGGGTCGAACACCGGGGAGCTGTTTTTT.

The rearrangement links TRBV19 to TRBJ1-5; D remains unclear. Looked up from germline, CDR1 is LNHDA and CDR2 is SQIVND (reference sequence). The V gene lost 3 bases and the J gene lost 3 bases, with 9 bases spanning the gap. The CDR3 covers 14 residues. CDR3 region: CASSIVAVNQPQHF. For the CDR3, the DNA is TGTGCCAGTAGTATTGTTGCAGTCAATCAGCCCCAGCATTTT.

V and J are TRBV2 and TRBJ1-5; unclear D gene. V shed 6 bases and J shed 2 bases, with 14 bases lying between them. The CDR3 sequence is 15 residues long. Germline CDR1 SNHLY, CDR2 FYNNEI. The CDR3 DNA reads as TGTGCCAGCAGCCGCCATACAGACGGCAATCAGCCCCAGCATTTT. Residues: CASSRHTDGNQPQHF.

The rearrangement uses TRBV7-2 and TRBJ2-2; 8 bases are a match to TRBD2. Germline V gene sequence: CDR1 SGHTA, CDR2 FQGNSA. Unmatched junction bases numbered 7, after V lost 5 bases and J lost 5 bases. The CDR3 covers 15 residues. CDR3 sequence (DNA): TGTGCCAGCAGCATCAGCGGGAGTGTAACCGGGGAGCTGTTTTTT. Encoded protein: CASSISGSVTGELFF.

This clone was counted a single time. The chain joins TRBV4-1 to TRBJ2-3, with D unresolved. The CDR3 spans 14 residues. Germline loops: CDR1 MGHRA, CDR2 YSYEKL. The ends were cut back, 0 bases at V and 6 bases at J, with 10 bases in the middle. CDR3 residues: CASSQDEEWDTQYF. DNA of the CDR3: TGCGCCAGCAGCCAAGACGAGGAATGGGATACGCAGTATTTT.

The genes are TRBV18 and TRBJ1-1; 7 bases are shared with TRBD1. Germline CDR1 KGHSH, CDR2 LQKENI. V gave up 3 bases and J gave up 4 bases; unmatched junction bases: 14. The CDR3 is 17 amino acids. The CDR3 bases are TGTGCCAGCTCACCTTGGACAGGCAACAAAGGGAGCACTGAAGCTTTCTTT. Translating gives CASSPWTGNKGSTEAFF. Looking up the rest from reference TRBV18 and TRBJ1-1 gives the full variable domain: NAGVMQNPRHLVRRRGQEARLRCSPMKGHSHVYWYRQLPEEGLKFMVYLQKENIIDESGMPKERFSAEFPKEGPSILRIQQVVRGDSAAYFCASSPWTGNKGSTEAFFGQGTRLTVV.

The chain couples TRBV10-2 to TRBJ1-3; 9 bases map to TRBD1. V lost 3 bases, J lost 6 bases, and 9 bases stayed unmatched. Per the germline V gene, CDR1 is WSHSY and CDR2 is SAAADI. CDR3 length equals 16 residues. CDR3 in amino acids: CASSEVAGQGPNTIYF. In DNA, the CDR3 is TGCGCCAGCAGTGAAGTAGCGGGACAGGGACCAAACACCATATATTTT.

The chain has TRBV4-3 and TRBJ2-5; 9 nucleotides line up with TRBD2. The CDR3 spans 18 residues. Trimming at V came to 0 bases and at J to 4 bases, leaving 12 bases not matched to a gene. CDR1 and CDR2 from the germline V gene are LGHNA and YSLEER. The CDR3 loop is CASSQDLRGRALGETQYF. The CDR3 DNA reads as TGCGCCAGCAGCCAAGATTTGCGCGGGAGGGCCCTAGGAGAGACCCAGTACTTC.

The chain has TRBV15 and TRBJ2-1, with TRBD2 identical over 9 bases. This CDR3 region has 15 residues. The junction had 8 bases not matched to a gene; V was cut back by 1 base and J by 10 bases. CDR1 is LNHNV, CDR2 YYDKDF, per germline (reference sequence). The CDR3 loop is CATSRAGGRAVEQFF. In DNA form, the CDR3 reads TGTGCCACCAGCAGAGCGGGCGGGAGGGCCGTGGAGCAGTTCTTC.

V gene TRBV5-1 combines with J gene TRBJ2-7, with 10 bases fitting TRBD1. The CDR3 loop spans 14 amino acids. Germline-derived CDR1 and CDR2 are SGHRS and YFSETQ. V lost 0 bases to trimming and J lost 4 bases; unmatched junction nucleotides: 1. The CDR3 nucleotides are TGCGCCAGCAGCTTGGGGGGACAGGGGTACGAGCAGTACTTC. Translation: CASSLGGQGYEQYF.

V is TRBV30 and J is TRBJ2-2, with D possibly matching TRBD2 (6 bases). CDR1 is GTSNPN and CDR2 is SVGIG in the germline V gene (reference sequence). Trimming shortened V by 4 bases and J by 1 base, and 13 bases separated the two germline ends. The CDR3 contains 15 residues. The CDR3 protein is CAWTGLGGNTGELFF. The CDR3 DNA sequence: TGTGCCTGGACGGGGCTGGGGGGGAACACCGGGGAGCTGTTTTTT. Based on the CDR3 plus reference TRBV30 and TRBJ2-2, the full variable domain is SQTIHQWPATLVQPVGSPLSLECTVEGTSNPNLYWYRQAAGRGLQLLFYSVGIGQISSEVPQNLSASRPQDRQFILSSKKLLLSDSGFYLCAWTGLGGNTGELFFGEGSRLTVL.

This clone was seen only once. V usage is TRBV5-6 and J usage is TRBJ2-5; possibly TRBD1 for D (6 bases). V lost 4 bases, J lost 1 base, and 14 bases lay in between. Germline V lookup: CDR1 SGHDT, CDR2 YYEEEE. The CDR3 has 15 residues. CDR3 amino acids: CASSTGTWSQETQYF. The CDR3 DNA is TGTGCCAGCAGCACAGGGACATGGAGCCAAGAGACCCAGTACTTC. Filled out from reference TRBV5-6 and TRBJ2-5, the complete variable domain reads DAGVTQSPTHLIKTRGQQVTLRCSPKSGHDTVSWYQQALGQGPQFIFQYYEEEERQRGNFPDRFSGHQFPNYSSELNVNALLLGDSALYLCASSTGTWSQETQYFGPGTRLLVL.

This chain links TRBV4-2 with TRBJ2-2, with 11 nucleotides matching TRBD2. V lost 1 base and J lost 8; bases outside the gene matches: 3. This CDR3 has 15 amino acids. Germline V gives CDR1 LGHNA, CDR2 YNFKEQ. CDR3 nucleotide sequence: TGTGCCAGCAGCCAAGGACTAGCGGGACAGGGGGAGCTGTTTTTT. This translates into CASSQGLAGQGELFF.

V gene TRBV28 combines with J gene TRBJ2-3; TRBD2 is a possible D gene (5 bases). Trimming left V 4 bases short and J 0 bases short, with 11 bases between. This CDR3 is 15 amino acids long. Germline values: CDR1 MDHEN, CDR2 SYDVKM. The CDR3 nucleotides read TGTGCCAGCAGTTCCGCGACTACTAGCACAGATACGCAGTATTTT. It yields the protein CASSSATTSTDTQYF.

The gene calls are TRBV7-2 and TRBJ2-4; TRBD1 might be the D (6 bases). V lost 5 bases and J lost 3, with 14 bases in between. The CDR3 covers 15 residues. Germline V gives CDR1 SGHTA, CDR2 FQGNSA. DNA of the CDR3: TGTGCCAGCAGCCCAAGACAGGCTGGCAAAAACATTCAGTACTTC. This encodes CASSPRQAGKNIQYF. Full variable domain (remainder filled in from reference TRBV7-2 and TRBJ2-4): GAGVSQSPSNKVTEKGKDVELRCDPISGHTALYWYRQSLGQGLEFLIYFQGNSAPDKSGLPSDRFSAERTGGSVSTLTIQRTQQEDSAVYLCASSPRQAGKNIQYFGAGTRLSVL.

The gene calls are TRBV28 and TRBJ1-1; 9 bases match TRBD1. The V gene's germline CDR1 is MDHEN and CDR2 SYDVKM. The CDR3 is 16 residues long. V lost 3 bases, J lost 7 bases, and 12 bases stayed unmatched. DNA of the CDR3: TGTGCCAGCAGTTTCCGGCCGGGACAGGGACCTAATGAAGCTTTCTTT. Amino acid sequence: CASSFRPGQGPNEAFF.

The chain uses TRBV27 and TRBJ2-7, with a weak D call TRBD1 (6 bases). Trimming removed 2 bases at V and 1 base at J, with 9 bases between. The CDR3 loop spans 14 amino acids. From germline, CDR1 is MNHEY and CDR2 SMNVEV (reference sequence). The CDR3 bases are TGTGCCAGCAGTTTAAACAGGGATTCCTACGAGCAGTACTTC. Its translation is CASSLNRDSYEQYF.

At least ten counts were recorded for this clone. The chain is built from TRBV15 and TRBJ2-2; D not resolved. CDR1 and CDR2 from the germline V gene are LNHNV and YYDKDF (reference sequence). The CDR3 contains 13 residues. Trimming cost V 2 bases and J 6 bases, with 7 bases left between them. The CDR3 nucleotides are TGTGCCACCAGCAGACGTCCCCCCGGGGAGCTGTTTTTT. Its translation is CATSRRPPGELFF.